This T cell receptor beta chain was sequenced during a study of radiotherapy plus CTLA-4 blockade in lung cancer. A few counts support this clone. TCRdb keeps only in-frame clones here, not all; method: immunoSEQ multiplex PCR. There are tens of thousands of clones in the sample; 78% occur only once, and approximately 24% lies in the top ten. The starting material was peripheral blood, obtained from a patient treated with radiotherapy plus ipilimumab. The origin of this receptor is a human donor with non-small cell lung cancer whose response to radiotherapy plus ipilimumab could not be evaluated. Some clones in this sample may be carry-over from other donors' samples.

This chain's CDR3 is CASSSRTGELFF. CDR3 DNA: TGCGCCAGCAGCTCCAGGACCGGGGAGCTGTTTTTT. The chain links TRBV5-1 to TRBJ2-2; D call uncertain. Looked up from germline, CDR1 is SGHRS and CDR2 is YFSETQ. This CDR3 comprises 12 residues. The ends were cut back, 3 bases at V and 5 bases at J, with 5 bases in the middle.